The text below deals with one TCR beta chain. As yet, its antigen is unknown. This entry comes from a study of T cell responses to AZD1222 COVID-19 vaccine. The method was immunoSEQ multiplex PCR; TCRdb's version includes in-frame clones alone and lacks a portion of them. The table shows 110,000 to 150,000 clones, with around 90% occurring only once. Broader study findings: The CD4 TCRs associated with vaccination extended across spike and predominated at 160-218 and 743-854. Clonal diversity was possibly underestimated; the donors were predominantly white British and more often female.

Sequencing was performed on peripheral blood, taken on day 0 of AZD1222 vaccination. The source is an adult in good health.

This CDR3 reads CAEGGTTYEQYF. DNA of the CDR3: TGTGCAGAGGGGGGTACGACCTACGAGCAGTACTTC. The chain links TRBV21-1 to TRBJ2-7. TRBV21-1 is a pseudogene. The CDR3 sequence is 12 residues long.